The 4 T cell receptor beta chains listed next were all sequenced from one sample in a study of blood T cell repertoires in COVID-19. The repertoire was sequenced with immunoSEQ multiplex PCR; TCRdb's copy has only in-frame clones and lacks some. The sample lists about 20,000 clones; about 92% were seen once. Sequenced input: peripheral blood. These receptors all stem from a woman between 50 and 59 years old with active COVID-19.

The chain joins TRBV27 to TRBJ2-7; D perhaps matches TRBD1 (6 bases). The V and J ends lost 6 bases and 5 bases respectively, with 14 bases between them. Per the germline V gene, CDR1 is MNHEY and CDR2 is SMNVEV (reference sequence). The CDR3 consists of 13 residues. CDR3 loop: CASRFSHRDEQYF. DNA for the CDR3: TGTGCCAGCAGATTTAGTCACAGGGACGAGCAGTACTTC.

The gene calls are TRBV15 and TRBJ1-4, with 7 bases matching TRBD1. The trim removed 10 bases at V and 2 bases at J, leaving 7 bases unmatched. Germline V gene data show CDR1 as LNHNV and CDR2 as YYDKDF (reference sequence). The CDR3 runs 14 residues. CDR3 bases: TGTGCCATTTCACAGGGGTCGACTAATGAAAAACTGTTTTTT. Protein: CAISQGSTNEKLFF.

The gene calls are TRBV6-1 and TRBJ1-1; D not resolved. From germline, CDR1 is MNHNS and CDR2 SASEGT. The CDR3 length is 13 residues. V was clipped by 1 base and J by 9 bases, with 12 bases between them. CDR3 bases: TGTGCCAGCAGTGAAGGCTACAGTACCCAAGCTTTCTTT. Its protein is CASSEGYSTQAFF.

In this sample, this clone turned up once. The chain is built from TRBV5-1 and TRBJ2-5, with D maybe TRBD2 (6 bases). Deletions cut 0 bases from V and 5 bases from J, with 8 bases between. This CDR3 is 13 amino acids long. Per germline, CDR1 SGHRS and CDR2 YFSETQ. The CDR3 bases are TGCGCCAGCAGCTTGGTACGGGGGGAGACCCAGTACTTC. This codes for CASSLVRGETQYF.